One and the same sample provided the 31 T cell receptor beta chains below, sequenced in a study of T cells in Graves' hyperthyroidism and ophthalmopathy. Amplified TCR beta CDR3 regions derived from RNA transcripts. The HTBI primer set served for first-round RT-PCR of the TCR CDR3. TCRdb called the multiplex PCR reads again in MiXCR, with one record for every CDR3 protein. Counted here are hundreds of thousands of distinct CDR3 sequences, roughly 14% occurring once; the ten biggest clones make up around 23%. Sequencing was performed on blood. Source of these receptors: a woman under 40 with Graves' hyperthyroidism.

This clonotype was detected many times. The chain combines TRBV30 with TRBJ1-1; a weak D match, TRBD1 (5 bases). V was pared by 5 bases and J by 8 bases, with 9 bases between. The CDR3 sequence is 10 residues long. The germline V gene has CDR1 GTSNPN and CDR2 SVGIG (reference sequence). The CDR3 DNA is TGTGCCTGGGCCGGGACCGAAGCTTTCTTT. Encoded protein: CAWAGTEAFF.

This clonotype has a handful of counts. This chain uses TRBV6-2 or TRBV6-3 with TRBJ2-3; 7 bases fit TRBD2. Germline assignment: CDR1 MNHEY and CDR2 SVGEGT. V dropped 7 bases and J dropped 1; count of bases not matched to a gene: 8. CDR3 size: 15 residues. For the CDR3, the DNA is TGTGCCAGCACCACCGCGGGAGAAGGCACAGATACGCAGTATTTT. It translates to CASTTAGEGTDTQYF.

This rearrangement joins TRBV20-1 to TRBJ2-7, with 12 bases identical to TRBD2. Germline CDR1 reads DFQATT; CDR2 reads SNEGSKA (reference sequence). The CDR3 is 14 residues long. The V and J ends lost 3 bases and 6 bases, in that order; junction bases with no gene match: 6. The CDR3 here is CSASLAGGPGEQYF. Written as DNA, the CDR3 is TGCAGTGCTAGCCTAGCGGGAGGGCCGGGCGAGCAGTACTTC.

The gene calls are TRBV6-4 and TRBJ1-2; TRBD1 aligns across 7 bases. The CDR3 is 12 residues long. The junction had 3 bases not matched to a gene; V was cut back by 5 bases and J by 6 bases. Germline V gives CDR1 MRHNA, CDR2 SNTAGT. CDR3: CASSHRGNGYTF. As DNA, the CDR3 is TGTGCCAGCAGTCACAGGGGTAATGGCTACACCTTC.

In its sample, this clonotype was seen a few times. This chain connects TRBV3-1 to TRBJ2-1; 9 bases match TRBD2. CDR1 is LGHDT and CDR2 is YNNKEL in the germline V gene (reference sequence). The V gene end was trimmed by 4 bases and the J gene end by 8 bases; junction bases not matched to a gene: 9. The CDR3 runs 15 residues. CDR3 coding DNA: TGTGCCAGCAGCCTCCTAGCGGGATATAATTATGAGCAGTTCTTC. Protein product: CASSLLAGYNYEQFF.

This clonotype has a count of ten or more. The CDR3: CASSQARGETQYF. Here the CDR3 DNA reads TGCGCCAGCAGCCAGGCTAGAGGGGAGACCCAGTACTTC. The chain is built from TRBV4-1 and TRBJ2-5, with a tentative D call TRBD2 (5 bases). Looked up from germline, CDR1 is MGHRA and CDR2 is YSYEKL. The CDR3 runs 13 residues. Trimming shortened V by 3 bases and J by 5 bases, and 10 bases separated the two germline ends.

This clonotype was counted ten times or more. The chain joins TRBV28 to TRBJ2-4; TRBD1 matches 9 bases. Looked up from germline, CDR1 is MDHEN and CDR2 is SYDVKM. CDR3 length: 15 amino acids. Trimming at V came to 5 bases and at J to 6 bases, leaving 8 bases not matched to a gene. Here the CDR3 DNA reads TGTGCCAGCAGTCCTGTCGACAGGGGGGGAAACATTCAGTACTTC. As protein: CASSPVDRGGNIQYF.

Within the sample, this clonotype is medium-sized. J is TRBJ2-7 and V is TRBV6-5, with TRBD1 as a possible D gene (6 bases). The CDR3 loop spans 16 amino acids. With 0 bases removed from V and 0 bases from J, the gap between germline ends came to 12 bases. Germline V lookup: CDR1 MNHEY, CDR2 SVGAGI. CDR3 in amino acids: CASSYSQTGSSYEQYF. CDR3 nucleotide sequence: TGTGCCAGCAGTTACTCCCAGACAGGTAGCTCCTACGAGCAGTACTTC.

This clonotype was picked up many times. The gene calls are TRBV29-1 and TRBJ2-6; the D is unclear. CDR1 SQVTM and CDR2 ANQGSEA come from the germline V gene. Trimming took off 4 bases at V and 0 bases at J, with 4 bases between the two ends. The CDR3 consists of 13 residues. CDR3 residues: CSVGSSGANVLTF. CDR3 in DNA: TGCAGCGTTGGGAGCTCTGGGGCCAACGTCCTGACTTTC.

This clonotype was seen more than once but under ten times. V gene TRBV6-2 or TRBV6-3 combines with J gene TRBJ2-1; TRBD1 is a possible D gene (6 bases). Trimming shortened V by 8 bases and J by 8 bases, and 10 bases separated the two germline ends. The CDR3 contains 11 residues. Germline lookup yields CDR1 MNHEY and CDR2 SVGEGT. Here the CDR3 DNA reads TGTGCCAGCGGACAGTTTCATGAGCAGTTCTTC. Residues: CASGQFHEQFF.

This chain links TRBV15 with TRBJ1-5, with D uncertain. The CDR3 has 12 amino acids. CDR1 and CDR2 (germline): LNHNV, YYDKDF (reference sequence). The ends were cut back, 1 base at V and 7 bases at J, with 5 bases in the middle. This chain's CDR3 is CATSRGVQPQHF. In DNA form, the CDR3 reads TGTGCCACCAGCAGAGGGGTACAGCCCCAGCATTTT.

The table lists this clonotype with a count of one. The junction departs from the called germline gene at one end, perhaps through a read error. The V call is TRBV19, the J call TRBJ2-1, with unresolved D. The CDR3 is 13 residues long. Germline V gene lookup returns CDR1 LNHDA and CDR2 SQIVND (reference sequence). The CDR3 DNA reads TGTGCCAGTAGTATCCGAGGAATCAATGAGCAGTCCTTC. It yields the protein CASSIRGINEQSF.

V and J are TRBV12-3 or TRBV12-4 and TRBJ1-2; D remains ambiguous. The CDR3 covers 13 residues. The V gene lost 8 bases and the J gene lost 8 bases, with 18 bases spanning the gap. In DNA, the CDR3 is TGTGCCAGCGCCGGGCAGTTTATCACCGGCTACACCTTC. Its translation: CASAGQFITGYTF.

The chain employs TRBV27 and TRBJ2-5; weak D call: TRBD2 (5 bases). Deletions cut 6 bases from V and 5 bases from J, with 19 bases between. The CDR3 sequence is 15 residues long. The germline V gene has CDR1 MNHEY and CDR2 SMNVEV (reference sequence). The CDR3, as DNA: TGTGCCAGCAGCCGCGATCTGCTTGGGGAGGAGACCCAGTACTTC. Protein: CASSRDLLGEETQYF.

The genes are TRBV10-3 and TRBJ1-3; possibly TRBD1 for D (6 bases). The CDR3 runs 16 residues. V lost 4 bases, J lost 0 bases, and 13 bases lay in between. Germline CDR1 is ENHRY and CDR2 is SYGVKD. The CDR3 DNA reads TGTGCCATCAGTGTGGGGGCACTAAGCTCTGGAAACACCATATATTTT. As protein: CAISVGALSSGNTIYF.

This clonotype was seen only a few times. CDR3: CATSDGAGTGTDTQYF. In nucleotides, the CDR3 is TGTGCCACCAGTGACGGGGCCGGGACAGGGACAGATACGCAGTATTTT. This sequence joins TRBV24-1 and TRBJ2-3, with 9 bases that match TRBD1. The CDR3 totals 16 residues. Germline CDR1 and CDR2: KGHDR and SFDVKD. With 4 bases clipped from V and 3 bases from J, the junction kept 7 bases outside the gene matches.

The chain joins TRBV6-1 to TRBJ2-7, with 7 bases lining up with TRBD1. In germline, CDR1 is MNHNS, CDR2 SASEGT. The CDR3 runs to 14 residues. The V and J ends lost 6 bases and 2 bases, in that order; junction bases with no gene match: 7. CDR3 bases: TGTGCCAGCAGGCCCTCGACAGGGACCTACGAGCAGTACTTC. The encoded protein is CASRPSTGTYEQYF.

This clonotype came up a few times. J is TRBJ2-7 and V is TRBV20-1; 9 bases match TRBD2. Germline assignment: CDR1 DFQATT and CDR2 SNEGSKA (reference sequence). V lost 0 bases, J lost 3 bases, and 12 bases stayed unmatched. The CDR3 has 17 residues. CDR3 nucleotide sequence: TGCAGTGCTAGAGATCTGAAGACTAGCGGTCGGGGCTACGAGCAGTACTTC. Amino acids: CSARDLKTSGRGYEQYF.

The chain links TRBV7-9 to TRBJ2-3, with D perhaps TRBD1 or TRBD2 (6 bases each). Looked up from germline, CDR1 is SEHNR and CDR2 is FQNEAQ (reference sequence). The CDR3 sequence is 15 residues long. V was cut by 8 bases and J by 2 bases, with 17 bases left in between. CDR3 in DNA: TGTGCCAGCTCTACGGGCGGGACATACACAGATACGCAGTATTTT. This codes for CASSTGGTYTDTQYF.

A few counts support this clonotype. The chain links TRBV5-6 to TRBJ1-3, with 7 bases matching TRBD1. The CDR3 loop spans 14 amino acids. Unmatched junction bases numbered 8, after V lost 5 bases and J lost 6 bases. CDR1 is SGHDT and CDR2 is YYEEEE in the germline V gene. DNA of the CDR3: TGTGCCAGCAGTCTGGGAGGGGGCATAAACACCATATATTTT. It is translated as CASSLGGGINTIYF.

This clonotype was recorded many times. The chain links TRBV29-1 to TRBJ2-1, with TRBD1 as a possible D gene (5 bases). Germline CDR1 is SQVTM and CDR2 is ANQGSEA. The germline V and J ends were trimmed by 2 bases and 8 bases, with 19 bases remaining between them. The CDR3 is made up of 15 amino acids. CDR3 residues: CSVESGSIKGHEQFF. For the CDR3, the DNA is TGCAGCGTTGAATCAGGGTCCATTAAGGGCCATGAGCAGTTCTTC.

The V call is TRBV7-9, the J call TRBJ1-2, with TRBD1 matching 7 bases. The V gene end was trimmed by 5 bases and the J gene end by 0 bases; junction bases not matched to a gene: 9. CDR3 length: 16 amino acids. Germline CDR1 and CDR2: SEHNR and FQNEAQ (reference sequence). The CDR3 here is CASSTSGQLANYGYTF. CDR3 nucleotides: TGTGCCAGCAGCACCTCGGGACAGCTAGCTAACTATGGCTACACCTTC. Variable domain in full (rest from reference TRBV7-9 and TRBJ1-2): DTGVSQNPRHKITKRGQNVTFRCDPISEHNRLYWYRQTLGQGPEFLTYFQNEAQLEKSRLLSDRFSAERPKGSFSTLEIQRTEQGDSAMYLCASSTSGQLANYGYTFGSGTRLTVV.

The chain couples TRBV24-1 to TRBJ2-2; no firm D call. Trimming shortened V by 8 bases and J by 3 bases, and 12 bases separated the two germline ends. The CDR3 runs to 14 residues. CDR1 is KGHDR, CDR2 SFDVKD, per germline. The CDR3 here is CATTPSEYTGELFF. The CDR3 DNA reads as TGTGCCACCACTCCTAGTGAGTACACCGGGGAGCTGTTTTTT.

This sequence joins TRBV10-3 and TRBJ2-2; 13 bases agree with TRBD2. This CDR3 comprises 17 residues. Trimming cost V 6 bases and J 6 bases; bases outside gene matches: 10. The germline gives CDR1 ENHRY, CDR2 SYGVKD. CDR3 sequence reads: CAIRRGLAGDGAGELFF. CDR3 nucleotides: TGTGCCATCAGGAGAGGACTAGCGGGAGATGGGGCCGGGGAGCTGTTTTTT.

This clonotype was counted many times. The chain couples TRBV29-1 to TRBJ2-5, with a possible D match to TRBD1 (6 bases). V lost 5 bases, J lost 2 bases, and 15 bases lay in between. The CDR3 is 14 residues long. Germline-derived CDR1 and CDR2 are SQVTM and ANQGSEA. The CDR3 here is CSVQGTTFQETQYF. The CDR3 bases are TGCAGCGTTCAGGGGACAACGTTTCAAGAGACCCAGTACTTC.

Many counts were recorded for this clonotype. The genes are TRBV11-2 and TRBJ2-7; no reliable D call. Germline V gene sequence: CDR1 SGHAT, CDR2 FQNNGV. The CDR3 is 13 residues long. Trimming shortened V by 1 base and J by 2 bases, and 6 bases separated the two germline ends. The CDR3 reads CASSLALTYEQYF. For the CDR3, the DNA is TGTGCCAGCAGCTTAGCCCTAACCTACGAGCAGTACTTC.

This clonotype has just a few counts. V and J are TRBV30 and TRBJ2-5; 10 nucleotides line up with TRBD2. The CDR3 consists of 15 residues. Germline CDR1 and CDR2: GTSNPN and SVGIG (reference sequence). J lost 3 bases, V lost 3 bases, and 7 bases had no gene match. For the CDR3, the DNA is TGTGCCTGGAGGACCGGGACTAGCGCGAAAGAGACCCAGTACTTC. As protein: CAWRTGTSAKETQYF.

This clonotype was picked up many times. The chain uses TRBV24-1 and TRBJ2-2; weak D call: TRBD2 (5 bases). Trimming shortened V by 7 bases and J by 4 bases, and 15 bases separated the two germline ends. The CDR3 sequence is 15 residues long. Germline CDR1 KGHDR, CDR2 SFDVKD. CDR3 residues: CATSVSLEGTGELFF. In DNA, the CDR3 is TGTGCCACCAGCGTGAGTCTAGAGGGCACCGGGGAGCTGTTTTTT.

This clonotype was counted at least ten times. The chain uses TRBV28 and TRBJ2-7; tentative D call: TRBD1 (5 bases). Germline-derived CDR1 and CDR2 are MDHEN and SYDVKM. V lost 8 bases and J 0 bases, leaving 14 bases between the germline ends. This CDR3 comprises 14 residues. CDR3 sequence: CASRPQDSSYEQYF. CDR3 sequence (DNA): TGTGCCAGCCGGCCCCAAGACAGCTCCTACGAGCAGTACTTC.

This clonotype has a handful of counts. The rearrangement joins TRBV19 to TRBJ1-5, with D perhaps TRBD1 (5 bases). Germline V gene sequence: CDR1 LNHDA, CDR2 SQIVND (reference sequence). CDR3 length equals 16 residues. Deletions cut 4 bases from V and 0 bases from J, with 13 bases between. CDR3: CASSTIPGPSNQPQHF. As DNA, the CDR3 is TGTGCCAGTAGTACAATCCCGGGACCTAGCAATCAGCCCCAGCATTTT.

This clonotype was seen at least ten times. The chain couples TRBV6-2 or TRBV6-3 to TRBJ1-1, with TRBD1 as a possible D gene (5 bases). Germline CDR1 and CDR2: MNHEY and SVGEGT. V shed 6 bases and J shed 7 bases, with 15 bases lying between them. This CDR3 comprises 13 residues. The CDR3 DNA is TGTGCCAGCAGAGACCCGGGACGGAGTGAAGCTTTCTTT. Protein product: CASRDPGRSEAFF.